The entry below gives a single T cell receptor (beta chain) sequence along with its context. The data stem from a study of blood T cell repertoires in COVID-19. Study context: COVID-19 samples collected from the United States, Italy and Spain covered acute and convalescent phases. PBMCs, B-cell-depleted T cells, or T cells provided the cDNA or gDNA that made up the material.

Germline lookup yields CDR1 SGHRS and CDR2 YFSETQ. This CDR3 contains 14 residues. The V segment lost 4 bases and the J segment 4 bases; nucleotides outside the gene matches: 5. Enrolment of Seattle patients took place during active infection, and they were followed longitudinally. Per the study methods: For nucleated cells, counts were estimated from reference gene primer amplification. Assay: immunoSEQ multiplex PCR; the TCRdb copy retains only in-frame clones and omits some. V and J calls and clone size are given by that table; D and trimming were obtained from the DNA. The repertoire has some 80,000 clones, roughly 80% of them found once; the top ten carry 36%.

This receptor was identified in a man between 60 and 75 years old with COVID-19, enrolled during active disease. The sample consisted of peripheral blood. The chain recombines TRBV5-1 with TRBJ1-2; 9 bases agree with TRBD1. This CDR3 reads CASSALTGGYGYTF. In DNA form, the CDR3 reads TGCGCCAGCAGCGCCCTGACAGGGGGCTATGGCTACACCTTC.